This entry concerns a single T cell receptor (beta chain). The antigen is not known. The CDR3 runs to 15 residues. The V gene lost 2 bases and the J gene lost 1 base, with 9 bases spanning the gap. Germline V gene data show CDR1 as LNHDA and CDR2 as SQIVND (reference sequence). The assay was run at deep level. The data were produced by immunoSEQ multiplex PCR, yet TCRdb's version contains in-frame clones alone and is incomplete. The sample yields a few million clones, about 92% seen once. These data originate in a study of shared clonotypes between healthy human individuals. About the study: Donors had three CD4 naive, three CD4 memory, two CD8 naive and one CD8 memory plate apiece.

Partitioning of CD4+ cells yielded a CD45RA+ naive subset and a CD45RA-negative memory subset. The study's findings and limits: The study drew on few donors, limiting represented genetic and exposure-history diversity.

Source material: naive CD4+ T cells sorted from blood. Subset specified: CD45RA+ positively selected. The origin of this receptor is a man between 18 and 29 years old in good health. The chain joins TRBV19 to TRBJ1-5, with D possibly matching TRBD1 (5 bases). This chain's CDR3 is CASSITDISNQPQHF. CDR3 sequence (DNA): TGTGCCAGTAGTATAACGGACATAAGCAATCAGCCCCAGCATTTT.